The 9 T cell receptor beta chains presented below share a single source sample, sequenced in a study of blood T cell repertoires in COVID-19. Measured with immunoSEQ multiplex PCR; TCRdb has only the in-frame clones, and not every one. The sample lists 250,000 or so clones, around 93% occurring once. Sequencing used PBMCs or T cells enriched from blood (not recorded which). These TCRs come from a man between 35 and 55 years old who had been exposed to COVID-19.

The V and J genes are TRBV19 and TRBJ2-5; tentative D call: TRBD2 (5 bases). V was shortened by 1 base and J by 5 bases, with 11 bases between the two germline ends. Germline CDR1 LNHDA, CDR2 SQIVND (reference sequence). CDR3 length: 14 residues. The CDR3 DNA sequence: TGTGCCAGTAGTATAGGTGGGGAGCGGGAGACCCAGTACTTC. It yields the protein CASSIGGERETQYF.

J is TRBJ2-5 and V is TRBV27; 8 nucleotides line up with TRBD1. The germline V gene encodes CDR1 MNHEY and CDR2 SMNVEV (reference sequence). The junction had 5 bases not matched to a gene; V was cut back by 6 bases and J by 2 bases. CDR3 length: 14 residues. The CDR3 sequence: CASSPGTGQETQYF. The CDR3 DNA reads as TGTGCCAGCAGCCCCGGGACAGGACAAGAGACCCAGTACTTC.

The genes are TRBV28 and TRBJ1-2; D gene ambiguous. With 6 bases removed from V and 5 bases from J, the gap between germline ends came to 19 bases. This CDR3 contains 15 residues. CDR1 is MDHEN and CDR2 is SYDVKM in the germline V gene. The CDR3 is CASSLPGLAEYGYTF. The DNA of the CDR3 is TGTGCCAGCAGCCTACCCGGTCTCGCGGAATATGGCTACACCTTC.

The chain links TRBV5-4 to TRBJ2-5, with D maybe TRBD1 (5 bases). Trimming cost V 6 bases and J 5 bases, with 17 bases left between them. Germline V lookup: CDR1 SGHNT, CDR2 YYREEE (reference sequence). This CDR3 spans 14 amino acids. CDR3 sequence reads: CASKPGQGLETQYF. CDR3 nucleotide sequence: TGTGCCAGCAAGCCCGGGCAGGGTCTCGAGACCCAGTACTTC.

The gene calls are TRBV3-1 (or the pseudogene TRBV3-2) and TRBJ2-5; TRBD1 might be the D (6 bases). Germline CDR1 reads LGHDT; CDR2 reads YNNKEL (reference sequence). V gave up 5 bases and J gave up 4 bases, with 8 bases separating them. The CDR3 loop spans 12 amino acids. CDR3 protein: CASSSTGETQYF. The CDR3 DNA reads TGTGCCAGCAGCTCGACAGGAGAGACCCAGTACTTC.

This chain joins TRBV5-3 and TRBJ1-5, with 8 bases lining up with TRBD1. TRBV5-3 is flagged as an ORF with uncertain function. After removal of 0 bases from V and 2 bases from J, the junction contained 4 bases not matched to a gene. The length of the CDR3 is 16 residues. The CDR3 region is CARSLGQGSGNQPQHF. Written as DNA, the CDR3 is TGTGCCAGAAGCTTGGGACAGGGGAGCGGCAATCAGCCCCAGCATTTT.

The CDR3 DNA is TGTGCCAGCAGTGAAGCCGGGAATCAGCCCCAGCATTTT. This sequence encodes CASSEAGNQPQHF. The chain has TRBV28 and TRBJ1-5; D remains unclear. CDR1 is MDHEN and CDR2 is SYDVKM in the germline V gene. The length of the CDR3 is 13 residues. V lost 5 bases and J 4 bases, leaving 9 bases between the germline ends.

V is TRBV7-9 and J is TRBJ1-4; maybe TRBD1 (6 bases). V was shortened by 1 base and J by 4 bases, with 13 bases between the two germline ends. Germline CDR1 SEHNR, CDR2 FQNEAQ (reference sequence). The CDR3 loop spans 16 amino acids. The CDR3 protein is CASSLGQDRINEKLFF. CDR3 in DNA: TGTGCCAGCAGCTTAGGACAGGACCGAATTAATGAAAAACTGTTTTTT. The full variable domain, rest sourced from reference TRBV7-9 and TRBJ1-4, is DTGVSQNPRHKITKRGQNVTFRCDPISEHNRLYWYRQTLGQGPEFLTYFQNEAQLEKSRLLSDRFSAERPKGSFSTLEIQRTEQGDSAMYLCASSLGQDRINEKLFFGSGTQLSVL.

This clone showed up just a few times. The gene calls are TRBV27 and TRBJ2-1, with TRBD2 matching over 11 bases. The CDR3 runs 15 residues. V lost 7 bases and J lost 6; bases outside the gene matches: 8. Germline V CDR1 and CDR2: MNHEY, SMNVEV (reference sequence). The CDR3 is CASKLLAGVTNEQFF. In DNA form, the CDR3 reads TGTGCCAGCAAGCTACTAGCGGGAGTAACCAATGAGCAGTTCTTC.